This T cell receptor (beta chain) was recorded in a study of cytomegalovirus exposure and HLA in healthy donors. PCR employed 60 Vbeta and 13 Jbeta primers. Assay used: immunoSEQ multiplex PCR; TCRdb lists only in-frame clones, some missing. The sample holds around 40,000 clones, approximately 77% seen once. This CDR3 spans 15 amino acids. CDR1 is SGDLS and CDR2 is YYNGEE in the germline V gene. Study conclusions and caveats: In a later analysis, TCR beta V- and J-gene trimming showed a link to a missense DCLRE1C variant. The study labeled more than 150 TCR beta chains cytomegalovirus-associated.

As to this clone: Its antigen is currently unknown.

This sequence originates from a man aged 30-40 years in good health and CMV-seronegative. The chain is built from TRBV9 and TRBJ2-5; 8 bases are shared with TRBD2. TRBJ2-7 matches the DNA end more closely, so the J call is doubtful. The sequenced material came from PBMCs. CDR3 DNA: TGTGCCAGCAGCTCTAGAGCGGGAGTGGGCCACGAGCAGTACTTC. It is translated as CASSSRAGVGHEQYF.